These 11 T cell receptor beta chains originate from one sample sequenced in a study of T cell clonality in common variable immunodeficiency. Broader study findings: Fewer deletions and N-nucleotide insertions were reportedly seen in common variable immunodeficiency TCR beta sequences.

Antigens for these TCRs are unknown. Produced via immunoSEQ multiplex PCR; TCRdb's table is partial and in-frame only. Observed in the sample are about 33,000 clones, none of them singletons. The sequencing input was peripheral blood mononuclear cells. These receptors were taken from a human donor with common variable immunodeficiency.

This clone has more than one count but fewer than ten. At one of its ends the junction is not consistent with the germline gene, which may arise from a read error. Read data end 3 residues before the CDR3 end; the end is taken from the germline J gene. V usage is TRBV19 and J usage is TRBJ1-4; D remains unclear. CDR1 and CDR2 from the germline V gene are LNHDA and SQIVND (reference sequence). This CDR3 region has 15 residues. The CDR3 bases that were read are TGTGCCAGTAGACCCCGTGAAGCACCTAAGGAAAAA. This gives the protein CASRPREAPKEK. The CDR3 in its entirety is CASRPREAPKEKLFF.

By share, this clone ranks as medium-sized (0.01 to 0.1%). The CDR3 end is not reached by the read, which stops 3 residues before it; the germline J gene fills it in. This chain uses TRBV9 with TRBJ2-5; 7 bases are shared with TRBD1. This CDR3 is 13 amino acids long. Germline CDR1 is SGDLS and CDR2 is YYNGEE. V gave up 3 bases and J gave up 3 bases; unmatched junction bases: 2. CDR3 bases read: TGTGCCAGCAGCGGAGGGACAGAAGAGACC. It codes for CASSGGTEET. The whole CDR3 sequence is CASSGGTEETQYF.

This clone was observed a handful of times. The read terminates 3 residues before the CDR3 end, so the remaining end is supplied by the germline J gene. The J gene is TRBJ1-3, the V gene TRBV19; possibly TRBD1 for D (6 bases). This CDR3 contains 15 residues. Germline loops: CDR1 LNHDA, CDR2 SQIVND (reference sequence). The V end lost 9 bases, the J end lost 0 bases, and 15 bases lay between the germline ends. The CDR3 protein is CASLQRGASGNTIYF. The CDR3 DNA, read in part, is TGTGCCAGCCTTCAGCGGGGGGCCTCTGGAAACACC.

As regards this clone: The observed sequence ends 3 residues before the CDR3 terminus, with the missing tail filled in from the germline J gene. The chain links TRBV19 to TRBJ1-5, with TRBD1 identical over 8 bases. Germline CDR1 is LNHDA and CDR2 is SQIVND (reference sequence). V shed 7 bases, J shed 0 bases, and the junction held 11 bases outside the gene matches. CDR3 length: 17 residues. This CDR3 is CASTRTGRVYSNQPQHF. Incomplete CDR3 DNA: TGTGCCAGTACCCGGACAGGGCGGGTATATAGCAATCAGCCC. The whole variable domain, remainder taken from reference TRBV19 and TRBJ1-5, is DGGITQSPKYLFRKEGQNVTLSCEQNLNHDAMYWYRQDPGQGLRLIYYSQIVNDFQKGDIAEGYSVSREKKESFPLTVTSAQKNPTAFYLCASTRTGRVYSNQPQHFGDGTRLSIL.

This clone was observed many times. The observed sequence ends 3 residues before the CDR3 terminus, with the missing tail filled in from the germline J gene. The gene calls are TRBV25-1 and TRBJ1-2, with D possibly TRBD1 on 6 matching bases. Trimming stripped 5 bases from V and 2 bases from J, with 9 bases between. Germline V CDR1 and CDR2: MGHDK, SYGVNS. This CDR3 comprises 13 residues. Incomplete CDR3 DNA: TGTGCCAGCAGTCGGGGGGCGAACTATGGC. As protein: CASSRGANYG. The complete CDR3 protein is CASSRGANYGYTF.

There are many counts of this clone. From the germline J gene comes the end of the CDR3, since the read stops 3 residues before it. The chain recombines TRBV5-1 with TRBJ1-2; D possibly corresponds to TRBD1 (5 bases). CDR1 and CDR2 from the germline V gene are SGHRS and YFSETQ. This CDR3 is built from 15 residues. The DNA read from the CDR3 is TGCGCCAGCAGCTTGGAGGGACGTCAAAGCGGGGGC. This translates into CASSLEGRQSGG. The complete CDR3 reads CASSLEGRQSGGYTF.

This clone was seen more than once but under ten times. Read sequence stops 3 residues before the CDR3 end, and the germline J gene provides the missing end. The V call is TRBV30, the J call TRBJ1-4, with D unclear. CDR1 and CDR2 from the germline V gene are GTSNPN and SVGIG (reference sequence). V was cut by 0 bases and J by 4 bases, with 12 bases left in between. This CDR3 contains 15 residues. CDR3 bases read: TGTGCCTGGAGTGTAGAGTGGCCCCATAATGAAAAA. It specifies CAWSVEWPHNEK. In full, the CDR3 is CAWSVEWPHNEKLFF.

This clone was observed a handful of times. Coverage ceases 3 residues before the CDR3 finishes, and the germline J gene fills in the end. This rearrangement joins TRBV30 to TRBJ1-6; D not certain. Germline V gene lookup returns CDR1 GTSNPN and CDR2 SVGIG (reference sequence). The CDR3 extends over 13 amino acids. Trimming took off 4 bases at V and 5 bases at J, with 9 bases between the two ends. CDR3 DNA (partial): TGTGCCTGGACACAGCACGATAATTCACCC. This gives the protein CAWTQHDNSP. The entire CDR3 protein is CAWTQHDNSPLHF. Complete variable domain (other parts from reference TRBV30 and TRBJ1-6): SQTIHQWPATLVQPVGSPLSLECTVEGTSNPNLYWYRQAAGRGLQLLFYSVGIGQISSEVPQNLSASRPQDRQFILSSKKLLLSDSGFYLCAWTQHDNSPLHFGNGTRLTVT.

This clone was recorded many times. The sequenced fragment ends 3 residues before the CDR3 boundary, so the rest is inferred from the germline J gene. The rearrangement links TRBV30 to TRBJ1-5; D is possibly TRBD1 (5 bases). V lost 3 bases to trimming and J lost 5 bases, with 8 bases between them. The CDR3 extends over 12 amino acids. Germline V gives CDR1 GTSNPN, CDR2 SVGIG (reference sequence). The DNA read from the CDR3 is TGTGCCTGGAGCGACAGAGATCAGCCC. This sequence encodes CAWSDRDQP. The CDR3 in full is CAWSDRDQPQHF.

This clone was counted ten times or more. The sequenced fragment ends 3 residues before the CDR3 boundary, so the rest is inferred from the germline J gene. The gene calls are TRBV14 and TRBJ1-1; D perhaps matches TRBD1 (6 bases). Germline V gene data show CDR1 as SGHDN and CDR2 as FVKESK. V was cut by 4 bases and J by 4 bases, with 16 bases left in between. The CDR3 is 15 amino acids. Incomplete CDR3 DNA: TGTGCCAGCAGCCCCTACAGGGTTGGTGGCACTGAA. This translates into CASSPYRVGGTE. The CDR3, in full, reads CASSPYRVGGTEAFF.

This clone came up a few times. The read stops 3 residues short of the end of the CDR3; the missing end is completed from the germline J gene. V usage is TRBV18 and J usage is TRBJ1-1, with a possible D match to TRBD1 (6 bases). This CDR3 comprises 17 residues. Germline lookup yields CDR1 KGHSH and CDR2 LQKENI. Trimming pared 5 bases from V and 3 bases from J, leaving 22 bases between. Incomplete CDR3 DNA: TGTGCCAGCTCATCTTACAGTGGACAGACCGGGTACACTGAA. Translated: CASSSYSGQTGYTE. From start to end, the CDR3 is CASSSYSGQTGYTEAFF.